This T cell receptor (beta chain) is drawn from a study of blood T cell repertoires in COVID-19. Across the study: Acute and convalescent COVID-19 specimens originated in the United States, Italy and Spain. From T cells, B-cell-depleted T cells, or PBMCs came the material, which was cDNA or gDNA.

Cohorts were based on clinical histories the participants reported. From germline, CDR1 is MNHEY and CDR2 SMNVEV (reference sequence). The CDR3 loop spans 11 amino acids. Deletions cut 6 bases from V and 5 bases from J, with 7 bases between. The assay was immunoSEQ multiplex PCR, and TCRdb's table has in-frame clones only and misses some. This sample has some 190,000 clones, with around 76% found just once. Material: PBMCs or T cells enriched from blood (not recorded which). The chain links TRBV27 to TRBJ1-1, with D unclear. The receptor comes from a woman aged 45-60 years with acute COVID-19. CDR3 protein: CASRGGTEAFF. The CDR3, as DNA: TGTGCCAGCAGGGGAGGGACTGAAGCTTTCTTT.